These T cell receptor beta chains were read from a single sample in a study of blood T cell repertoires in COVID-19. Produced via immunoSEQ multiplex PCR; TCRdb's table is partial and in-frame only. The profile covers 250,000 or so clones, with 70% to 90% appearing a single time and 0.8% taken by the ten largest. Sequencing input: peripheral blood. These receptors were obtained from a woman aged 25 to 39 with acute or convalescent COVID-19. The CDR3 runs from the conserved cysteine through the conserved F or W. A D gene is named only where the DNA matches it firmly. Not every row has a clone size; where given, it reads once, few, many or a size class.

DNA | CDR3 | size | D | J | V
TGTGCCAGCAGCCGTTATCCAGCGGGAGATGTCGAGCAGTACTTC | CASSRYPAGDVEQYF | . | TRBD2 | TRBJ2-7 | TRBV3-1/TRBV3-2
TGTGCCAGCAGCCCCCCCTGGAGGGACGACTATGGCTACACCTTC | CASSPPWRDDYGYTF | . | . | TRBJ1-2 | TRBV5-6
TGTGCCAGCATCCAGGGGTTGGCTAATGAAAAACTGTTTTTT | CASIQGLANEKLFF | . | . | TRBJ1-4 | TRBV6-6
TGCAGTGCTAGTTCCATGGGGCGGGAGCGGCGGACAGATACGCAGTATTTT | CSASSMGRERRTDTQYF | once | TRBD2 | TRBJ2-3 | TRBV20-1
TGTGCCAGCAGCGTTGTCTCGGGAGGGATTCTGTTCTTC | CASSVVSGGILFF | . | TRBD2 | TRBJ2-1 | TRBV9
TGCGCCAGCTCCCGAAACGGTGCGGCAGGGGTCGATTCACCCCTCCACTTT | CASSRNGAAGVDSPLHF | once | . | TRBJ1-6 | TRBV4-1
TGTGCCAGCAGCCCGGGACAGGGCCACTACACAGATACGCAGTATTTT | CASSPGQGHYTDTQYF | . | TRBD1 | TRBJ2-3 | TRBV7-7
TGTGCCAGCAGCTTAGCGGCGGGAGGCACCTCCTACGAGCAGTACTTC | CASSLAAGGTSYEQYF | once | TRBD2 | TRBJ2-7 | TRBV7-9
TGCGCCAGCAGCTTGGGACTAGCGGGACCCTCCTACGAGCAGTACTTC | CASSLGLAGPSYEQYF | . | TRBD2 | TRBJ2-7 | TRBV5-1
TGCAGCGGTACGGGACTAGTTATCAATGAGCAGTTCTTC | CSGTGLVINEQFF | . | TRBD2 | TRBJ2-1 | TRBV29-1
TGTGCCAGCAGCCAGGATCGGGCAGGGCGAGCTTTCTTT | CASSQDRAGRAFF | . | . | TRBJ1-1 | TRBV3-1/TRBV3-2
TGTGCCACCAGTGGACAAACAACTAATGAAAAACTGTTTTTT | CATSGQTTNEKLFF | . | . | TRBJ1-4 | TRBV15
TGTGCCAGCAGCCTTAGCGGGGTCCCGGACTCACCCCTCCACTTT | CASSLSGVPDSPLHF | . | . | TRBJ1-6 | TRBV7-8
TGCGCCAGCAGTCAAGGGGACAGGGAGGGTGACATTCAGTACTTC | CASSQGDREGDIQYF | . | TRBD1 | TRBJ2-4 | TRBV23-1
TGCGCCAGCAGCTGGGACGGGGGACCTGAAGCTTTCTTT | CASSWDGGPEAFF | . | . | TRBJ1-1 | TRBV5-1
TGTGCCAGCAGTTACACCGCTAGCGGGAGGTTTTACGAGCAGTACTTC | CASSYTASGRFYEQYF | . | TRBD2 | TRBJ2-7 | TRBV6-6
TGTGCCAGCAGCTTGAACGGTCTCTATGGCTACACCTTC | CASSLNGLYGYTF | few | . | TRBJ1-2 | TRBV5-6
TGTGCCAGCAGCTTACAGGGAAGGGATTCACCCCTCCACTTT | CASSLQGRDSPLHF | . | . | TRBJ1-6 | TRBV7-2
TGTGCCGGCAAGGCGAGCGAGAGCAATCAGCCCCAGCATTTT | CAGKASESNQPQHF | . | . | TRBJ1-5 | TRBV24-1
TGTGCCAGCAGCTTGGAGCCCACCACCTACGAGCAGTACTTC | CASSLEPTTYEQYF | . | . | TRBJ2-7 | TRBV5-4
TGTGCCAGCAGCTTAGCGGGGGCAAATGGCTACACCTTC | CASSLAGANGYTF | . | . | TRBJ1-2 | TRBV7-9
TGTGCCAGCAGCTCGGGACAGATGAACACTGAAGCTTTCTTT | CASSSGQMNTEAFF | . | TRBD1 | TRBJ1-1 | TRBV5-6
TGTGCCAGCAGCACACCTAGTGGGGGGGGCGCGAGGAACACCATATATTTT | CASSTPSGGGARNTIYF | . | . | TRBJ1-3 | TRBV9
TGTGCCAGCAGCTCAACATCCCTAGCAAGGAGCTCCTACGAGCAGTACTTC | CASSSTSLARSSYEQYF | . | . | TRBJ2-7 | TRBV5-8
TGTGCCAGTAGTACCTCTTGGGAGGGAGGTGGCTACACCTTC | CASSTSWEGGGYTF | . | . | TRBJ1-2 | TRBV19
TGTGCCAGCAGCTCGCGGCGGATGGAAGCGGGAACTAACTACGAGCAGTACTTC | CASSSRRMEAGTNYEQYF | . | TRBD2 | TRBJ2-7 | TRBV13
TGCGCCAGCAGTGAGTCACCGCGTCCGAGTTGCGGGATCACAGATACGCAGTATTTT | CASSESPRPSCGITDTQYF | . | . | TRBJ2-3 | TRBV10-1
TGTGCTAGCAGTTCCTCGATTAGGGGGTACACCGGGGAGCTGTTTTTT | CASSSSIRGYTGELFF | . | . | TRBJ2-2 | TRBV7-7
TGTGCCAGCAGCGCCCGCGCCGGGACAGGGCTTGAAGCTTTCTTT | CASSARAGTGLEAFF | . | TRBD1 | TRBJ1-1 | TRBV2
TGTGCCAGCAGTTCGTCGTTGATGAGCGCCTACGAGCAGTACTTC | CASSSSLMSAYEQYF | . | . | TRBJ2-7 | TRBV6-2/TRBV6-3
TGTGCCATCAGCCGAGCAGTCTCCGGGACTAGCGGGAGCAAGACGACCCTCGAGCAGTACTTC | CAISRAVSGTSGSKTTLEQYF | . | TRBD2 | TRBJ2-7 | TRBV10-3
TGTGCCTGGAGAGTCAGGGGTGGTAGCAATCAGCCCCAGCATTTT | CAWRVRGGSNQPQHF | . | . | TRBJ1-5 | TRBV30
TGTGCCAGCAGCGAACTCGGGACTAGCGGGACGATAAAGTTCTTC | CASSELGTSGTIKFF | . | TRBD2 | TRBJ2-1 | TRBV9
TGTGCCAGCAGCTTAGGGGGCGGGAGGGGTTCCTACGAGCAGTACTTC | CASSLGGGRGSYEQYF | . | TRBD2 | TRBJ2-7 | TRBV11-2
TGTGCCAGCAGCCAAGATCGGGAGACGGGGAACATTCAGTACTTC | CASSQDRETGNIQYF | . | . | TRBJ2-4 | TRBV3-1/TRBV3-2
TGTGCCAGCAGCTTGACAGGGGGCTTGAACACTGAAGCTTTCTTT | CASSLTGGLNTEAFF | . | TRBD1 | TRBJ1-1 | TRBV5-4
TGTGCCTGGGGTGGGGGCTTCGCTGAAGCTTTCTTT | CAWGGGFAEAFF | . | . | TRBJ1-1 | TRBV30
TGCGCCAGCAGCCAAGGACAGGGGAACACAGATACGCAGTATTTT | CASSQGQGNTDTQYF | . | TRBD1 | TRBJ2-3 | TRBV4-3
TGTGCCTGGATAAACAGGATGGGCACGCGCTCCTACGAGCAGTACTTC | CAWINRMGTRSYEQYF | . | . | TRBJ2-7 | TRBV30
TGTGCCAGCAGTGACAGGCAAACCTACGAGCAGTACTTC | CASSDRQTYEQYF | . | . | TRBJ2-7 | TRBV28